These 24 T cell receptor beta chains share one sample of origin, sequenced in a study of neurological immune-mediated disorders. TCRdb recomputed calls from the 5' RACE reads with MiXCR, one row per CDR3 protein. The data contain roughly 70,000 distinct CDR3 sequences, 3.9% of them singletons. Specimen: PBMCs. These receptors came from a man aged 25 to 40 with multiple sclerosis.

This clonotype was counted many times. CDR3 sequence reads: CASSWWDGNTEAFF. DNA for the CDR3: TGCGCCAGCAGCTGGTGGGATGGGAACACTGAAGCTTTCTTT. This chain uses TRBV5-1 with TRBJ1-1; D is unclear. In germline, CDR1 is SGHRS, CDR2 YFSETQ. The V gene lost 3 bases and the J gene lost 1 base, with 10 bases spanning the gap. This CDR3 has 14 residues.

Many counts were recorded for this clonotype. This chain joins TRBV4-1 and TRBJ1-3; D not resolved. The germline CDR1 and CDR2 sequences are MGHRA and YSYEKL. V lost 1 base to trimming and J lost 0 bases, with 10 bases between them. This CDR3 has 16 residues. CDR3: CASSQGPTSSGNTIYF. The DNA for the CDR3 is TGCGCCAGCAGCCAAGGACCAACGAGCTCTGGAAACACCATATATTTT.

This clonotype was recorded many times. CDR3 protein: CASSPRTSTGELFF. CDR3 bases: TGTGCCAGCAGCCCCAGGACCTCAACCGGGGAGCTGTTTTTT. The genes are TRBV7-2 and TRBJ2-2; D is ambiguous. This CDR3 is built from 14 residues. Germline loops: CDR1 SGHTA, CDR2 FQGNSA. With 5 bases removed from V and 5 bases from J, the gap between germline ends came to 12 bases.

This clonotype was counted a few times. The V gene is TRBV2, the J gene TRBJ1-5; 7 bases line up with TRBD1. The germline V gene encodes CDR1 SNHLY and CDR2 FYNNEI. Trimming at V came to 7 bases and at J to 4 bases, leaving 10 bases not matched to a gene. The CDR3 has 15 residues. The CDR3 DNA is TGTGCCAGCACTATCGACAGGGTCGGAAATCAGCCCCAGCATTTT. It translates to CASTIDRVGNQPQHF. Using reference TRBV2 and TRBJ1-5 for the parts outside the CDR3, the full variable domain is EPEVTQTPSHQVTQMGQEVILRCVPISNHLYFYWYRQILGQKVEFLVSFYNNEISEKSEIFDDQFSVERPDGSNFTLKIRSTKLEDSAMYFCASTIDRVGNQPQHFGDGTRLSIL.

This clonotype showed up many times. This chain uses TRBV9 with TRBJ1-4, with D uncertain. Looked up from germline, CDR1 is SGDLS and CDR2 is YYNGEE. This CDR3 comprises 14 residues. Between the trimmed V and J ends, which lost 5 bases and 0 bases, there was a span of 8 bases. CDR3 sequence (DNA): TGTGCCAGCAGTCCCCATGCAACTAATGAAAAACTGTTTTTT. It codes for CASSPHATNEKLFF.

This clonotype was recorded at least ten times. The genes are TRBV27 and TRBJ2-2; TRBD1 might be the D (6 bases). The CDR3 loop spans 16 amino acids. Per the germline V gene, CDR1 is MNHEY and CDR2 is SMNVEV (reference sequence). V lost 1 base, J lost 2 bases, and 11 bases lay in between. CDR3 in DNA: TGTGCCAGCAGTTTATACCGGACAGCCAACACCGGGGAGCTGTTTTTT. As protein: CASSLYRTANTGELFF.

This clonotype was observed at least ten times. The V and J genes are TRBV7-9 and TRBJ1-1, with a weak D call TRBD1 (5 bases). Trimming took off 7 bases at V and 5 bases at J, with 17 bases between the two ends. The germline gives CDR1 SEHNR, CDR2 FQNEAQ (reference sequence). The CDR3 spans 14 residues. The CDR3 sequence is CASTPPGGGTEAFF. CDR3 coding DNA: TGTGCCAGCACCCCCCCGGGGGGTGGAACTGAAGCTTTCTTT.

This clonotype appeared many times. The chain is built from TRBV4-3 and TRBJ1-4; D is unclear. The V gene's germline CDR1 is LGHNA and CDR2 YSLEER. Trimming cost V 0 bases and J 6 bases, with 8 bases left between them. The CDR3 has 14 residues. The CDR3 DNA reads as TGCGCCAGCAGCCAAGATCAAAACTATGAAAAACTGTTTTTT. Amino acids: CASSQDQNYEKLFF.

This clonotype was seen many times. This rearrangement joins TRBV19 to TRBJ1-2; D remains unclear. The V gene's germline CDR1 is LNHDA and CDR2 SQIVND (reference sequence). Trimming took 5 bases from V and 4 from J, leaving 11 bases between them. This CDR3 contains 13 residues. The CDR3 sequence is CASSFTAIYGYTF. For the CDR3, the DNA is TGTGCCAGTAGTTTCACAGCGATCTATGGCTACACCTTC.

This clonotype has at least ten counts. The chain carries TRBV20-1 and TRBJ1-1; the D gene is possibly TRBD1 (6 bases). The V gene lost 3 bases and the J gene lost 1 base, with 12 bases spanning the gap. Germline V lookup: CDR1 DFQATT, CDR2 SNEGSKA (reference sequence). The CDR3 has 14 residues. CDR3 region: CSASPGHWNTEAFF. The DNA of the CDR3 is TGCAGTGCTAGTCCGGGACATTGGAACACTGAAGCTTTCTTT.

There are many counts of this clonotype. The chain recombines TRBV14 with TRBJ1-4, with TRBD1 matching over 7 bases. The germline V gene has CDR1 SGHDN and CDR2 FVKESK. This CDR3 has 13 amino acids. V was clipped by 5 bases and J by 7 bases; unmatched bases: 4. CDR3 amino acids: CASSLGQLEKLFF. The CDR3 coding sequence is TGTGCCAGCAGCTTGGGACAGCTTGAAAAACTGTTTTTT.

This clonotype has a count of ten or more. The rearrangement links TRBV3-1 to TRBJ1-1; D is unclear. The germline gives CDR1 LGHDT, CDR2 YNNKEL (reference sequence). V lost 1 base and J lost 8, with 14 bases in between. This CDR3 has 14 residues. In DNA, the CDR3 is TGTGCCAGCAGCCAAGGTCTCATAGGGAAGGAAGCTTTCTTT. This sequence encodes CASSQGLIGKEAFF.

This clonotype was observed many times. The CDR3 DNA is TGTGCCAGCAGGTACTCGACAGGCACAGATACGCAGTATTTT. Amino acids: CASRYSTGTDTQYF. The chain couples TRBV12-3 or TRBV12-4 to TRBJ2-3; TRBD1 is a possible D gene (5 bases). V lost 6 bases and J 1 base, leaving 11 bases between the germline ends. CDR3 length equals 14 residues.

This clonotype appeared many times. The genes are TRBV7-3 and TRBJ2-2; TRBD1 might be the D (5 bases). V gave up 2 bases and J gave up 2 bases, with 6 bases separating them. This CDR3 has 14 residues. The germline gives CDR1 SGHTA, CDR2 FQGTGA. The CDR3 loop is CASSLDSNTGELFF. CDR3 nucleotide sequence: TGTGCCAGCAGCTTAGACAGTAACACCGGGGAGCTGTTTTTT.

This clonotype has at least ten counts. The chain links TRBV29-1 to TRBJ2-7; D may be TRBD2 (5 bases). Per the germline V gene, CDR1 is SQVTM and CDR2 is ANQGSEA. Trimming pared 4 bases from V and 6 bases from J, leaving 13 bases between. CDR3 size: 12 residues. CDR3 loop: CSVGVRGSEQYF. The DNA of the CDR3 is TGCAGCGTTGGCGTCCGAGGGTCCGAGCAGTACTTC.

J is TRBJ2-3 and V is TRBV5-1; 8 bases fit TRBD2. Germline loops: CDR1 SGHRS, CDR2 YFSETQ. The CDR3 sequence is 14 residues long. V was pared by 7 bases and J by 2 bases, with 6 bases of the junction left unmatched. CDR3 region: CASQAAGVTDTQYF. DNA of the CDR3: TGCGCCAGCCAGGCAGCGGGAGTCACAGATACGCAGTATTTT.

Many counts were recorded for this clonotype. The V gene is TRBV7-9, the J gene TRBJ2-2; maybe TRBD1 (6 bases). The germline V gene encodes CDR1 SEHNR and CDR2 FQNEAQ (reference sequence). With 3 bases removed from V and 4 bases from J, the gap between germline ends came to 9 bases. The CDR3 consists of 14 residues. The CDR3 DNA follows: TGTGCCAGCAGCTTGCAACAGGGCACCGGGGAGCTGTTTTTT. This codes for CASSLQQGTGELFF.

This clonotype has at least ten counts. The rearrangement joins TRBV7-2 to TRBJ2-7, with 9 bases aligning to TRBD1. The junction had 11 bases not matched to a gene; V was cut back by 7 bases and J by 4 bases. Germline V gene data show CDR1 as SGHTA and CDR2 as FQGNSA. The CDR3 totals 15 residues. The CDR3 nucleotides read TGTGCCAGCATCGGCGCCGGGACAGGGCGTTACGAGCAGTACTTC. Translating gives CASIGAGTGRYEQYF.

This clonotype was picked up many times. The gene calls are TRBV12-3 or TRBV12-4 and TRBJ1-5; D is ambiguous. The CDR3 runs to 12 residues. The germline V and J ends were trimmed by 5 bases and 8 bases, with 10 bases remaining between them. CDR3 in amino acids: CASSPTGEPQHF. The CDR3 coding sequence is TGTGCCAGCAGTCCCACCGGGGAGCCCCAGCATTTT.

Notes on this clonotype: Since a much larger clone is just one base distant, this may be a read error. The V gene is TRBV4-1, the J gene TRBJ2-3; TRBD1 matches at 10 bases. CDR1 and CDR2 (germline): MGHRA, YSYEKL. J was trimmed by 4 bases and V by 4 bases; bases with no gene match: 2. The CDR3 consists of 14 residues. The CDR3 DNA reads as TGCGCCAGCAGCCCCGGACAGGGGGCAGATACGCAGTATTTT. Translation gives CASSPGQGADTQYF.

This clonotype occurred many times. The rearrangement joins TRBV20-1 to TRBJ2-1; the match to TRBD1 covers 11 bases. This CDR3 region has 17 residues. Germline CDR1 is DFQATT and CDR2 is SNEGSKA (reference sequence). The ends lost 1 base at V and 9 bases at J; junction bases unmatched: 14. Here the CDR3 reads CSARARLGQGAGGEQFF. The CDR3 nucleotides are TGCAGTGCTAGAGCGAGGTTAGGACAGGGGGCAGGTGGTGAGCAGTTCTTC.

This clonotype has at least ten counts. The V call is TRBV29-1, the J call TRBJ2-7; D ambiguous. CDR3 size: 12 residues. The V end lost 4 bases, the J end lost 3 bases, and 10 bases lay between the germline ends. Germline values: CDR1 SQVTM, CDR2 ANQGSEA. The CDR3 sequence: CSVGVRDYEQYF. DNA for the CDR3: TGCAGCGTTGGCGTCAGAGACTACGAGCAGTACTTC.

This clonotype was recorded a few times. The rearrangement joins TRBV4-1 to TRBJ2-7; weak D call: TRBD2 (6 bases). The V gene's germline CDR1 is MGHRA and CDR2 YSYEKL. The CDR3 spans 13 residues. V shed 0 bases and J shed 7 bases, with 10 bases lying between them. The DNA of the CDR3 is TGCGCCAGCAGCCAAGATTGGCGGGGAGAGCAGTACTTC. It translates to CASSQDWRGEQYF.

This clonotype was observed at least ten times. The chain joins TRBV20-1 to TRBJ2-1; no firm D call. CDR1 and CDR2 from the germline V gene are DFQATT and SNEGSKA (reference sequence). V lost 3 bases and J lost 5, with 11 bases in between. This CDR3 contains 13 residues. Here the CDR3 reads CSASVGSDNEQFF. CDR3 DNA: TGCAGTGCTAGTGTGGGTTCGGACAATGAGCAGTTCTTC.